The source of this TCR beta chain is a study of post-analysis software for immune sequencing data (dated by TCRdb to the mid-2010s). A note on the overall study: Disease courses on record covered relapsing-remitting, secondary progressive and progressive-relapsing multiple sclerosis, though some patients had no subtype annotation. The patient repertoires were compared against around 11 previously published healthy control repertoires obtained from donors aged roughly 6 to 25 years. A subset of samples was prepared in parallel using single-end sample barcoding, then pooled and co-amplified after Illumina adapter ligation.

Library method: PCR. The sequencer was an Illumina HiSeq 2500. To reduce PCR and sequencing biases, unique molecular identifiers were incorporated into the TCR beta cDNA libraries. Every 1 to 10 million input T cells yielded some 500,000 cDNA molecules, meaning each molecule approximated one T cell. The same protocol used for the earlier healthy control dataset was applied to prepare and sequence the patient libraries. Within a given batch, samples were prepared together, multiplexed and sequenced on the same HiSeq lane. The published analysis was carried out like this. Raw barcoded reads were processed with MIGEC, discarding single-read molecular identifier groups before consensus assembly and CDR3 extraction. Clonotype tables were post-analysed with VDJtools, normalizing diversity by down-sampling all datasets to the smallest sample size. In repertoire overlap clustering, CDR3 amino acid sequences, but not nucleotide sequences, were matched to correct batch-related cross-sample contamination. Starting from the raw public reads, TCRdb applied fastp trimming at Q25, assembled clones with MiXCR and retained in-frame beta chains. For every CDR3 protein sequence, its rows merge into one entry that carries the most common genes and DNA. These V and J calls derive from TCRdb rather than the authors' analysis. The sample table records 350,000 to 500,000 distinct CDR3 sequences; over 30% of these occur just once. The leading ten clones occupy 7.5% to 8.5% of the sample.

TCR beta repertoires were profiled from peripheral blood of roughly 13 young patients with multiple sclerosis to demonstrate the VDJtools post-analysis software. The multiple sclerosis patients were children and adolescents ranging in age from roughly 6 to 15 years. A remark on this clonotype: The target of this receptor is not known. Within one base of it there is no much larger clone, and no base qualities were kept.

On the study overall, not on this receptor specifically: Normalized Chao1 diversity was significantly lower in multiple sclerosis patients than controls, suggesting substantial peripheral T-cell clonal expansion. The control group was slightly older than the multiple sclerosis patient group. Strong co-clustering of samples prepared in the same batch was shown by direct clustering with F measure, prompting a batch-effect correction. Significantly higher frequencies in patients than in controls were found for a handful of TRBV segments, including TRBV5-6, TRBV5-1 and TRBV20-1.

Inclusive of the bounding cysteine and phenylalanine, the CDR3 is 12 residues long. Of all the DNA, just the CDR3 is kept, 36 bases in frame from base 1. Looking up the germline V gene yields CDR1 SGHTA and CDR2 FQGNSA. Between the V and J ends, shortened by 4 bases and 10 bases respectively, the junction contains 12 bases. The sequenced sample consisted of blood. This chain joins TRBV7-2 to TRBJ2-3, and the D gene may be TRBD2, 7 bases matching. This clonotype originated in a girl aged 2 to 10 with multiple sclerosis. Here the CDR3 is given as CASSWGGPAQYF. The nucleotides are TGTGCCAGCAGCTGGGGGGGGCCCGCGCAGTATTTT.